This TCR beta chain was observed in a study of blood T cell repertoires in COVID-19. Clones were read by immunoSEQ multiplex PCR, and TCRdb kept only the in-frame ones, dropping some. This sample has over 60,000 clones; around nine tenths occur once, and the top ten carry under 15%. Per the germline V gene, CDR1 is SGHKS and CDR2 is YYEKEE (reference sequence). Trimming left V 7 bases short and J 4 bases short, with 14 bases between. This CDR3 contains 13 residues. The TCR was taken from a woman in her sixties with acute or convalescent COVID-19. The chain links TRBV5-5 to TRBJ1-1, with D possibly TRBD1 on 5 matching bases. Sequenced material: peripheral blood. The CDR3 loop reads CASLGEGLTEAFF. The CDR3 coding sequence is TGTGCCAGCCTCGGGGAGGGGCTCACTGAAGCTTTCTTT.